This TCR beta chain was profiled in a study of blood T cell repertoires in COVID-19. In the study overall: Samples of COVID-19 (acute and convalescent) were obtained from the United States, Italy and Spain. Nucleic acid was either cDNA or gDNA, and it came from T cells, B-cell-depleted T cells, or PBMCs.

Original handling: Amplifying reference gene primers gave estimates of nucleated cell counts. Profiling relied on immunoSEQ multiplex PCR, and the TCRdb table lists in-frame clones only, not all of them. V and J calls and clone size come straight from that table; D and trimming were deduced from the DNA. In the table there are about 220,000 clones, roughly 84% of which are singletons. The V segment lost 6 bases and the J segment 8 bases; nucleotides outside the gene matches: 9. Germline V gene data show CDR1 as LNHDA and CDR2 as SQIVND (reference sequence). The CDR3 runs to 15 residues. The chain couples TRBV19 to TRBJ1-6, with TRBD1 matching over 8 bases. Input material: peripheral blood. The source of this sequence is a woman older than 75 with acute or convalescent COVID-19. The CDR3 loop reads CASSWGPQGDSPLHF. The CDR3 DNA sequence: TGTGCCAGTAGCTGGGGTCCACAGGGGGATTCACCCCTCCACTTT.